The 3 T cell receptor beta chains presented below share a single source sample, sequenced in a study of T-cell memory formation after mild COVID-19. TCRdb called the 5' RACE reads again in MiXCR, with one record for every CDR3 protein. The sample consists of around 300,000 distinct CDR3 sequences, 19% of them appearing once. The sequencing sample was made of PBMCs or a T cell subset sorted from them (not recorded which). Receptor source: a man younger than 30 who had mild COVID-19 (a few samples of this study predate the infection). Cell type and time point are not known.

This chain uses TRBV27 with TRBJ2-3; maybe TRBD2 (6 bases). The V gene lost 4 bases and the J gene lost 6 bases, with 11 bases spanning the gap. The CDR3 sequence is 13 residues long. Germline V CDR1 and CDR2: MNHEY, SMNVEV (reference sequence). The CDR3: CASSSGGYDTQYF. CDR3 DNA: TGTGCCAGCAGTTCCGGGGGTTACGATACGCAGTATTTT.

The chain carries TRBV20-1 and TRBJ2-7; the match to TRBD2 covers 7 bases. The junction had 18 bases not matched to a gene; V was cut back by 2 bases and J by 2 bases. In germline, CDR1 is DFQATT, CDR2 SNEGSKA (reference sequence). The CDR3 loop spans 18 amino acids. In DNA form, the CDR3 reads TGCAGTGCTAGATCACCTGGGGGACTTGGACTAGTCCCCTACGAGCAGTACGTC. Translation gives CSARSPGGLGLVPYEQYV.

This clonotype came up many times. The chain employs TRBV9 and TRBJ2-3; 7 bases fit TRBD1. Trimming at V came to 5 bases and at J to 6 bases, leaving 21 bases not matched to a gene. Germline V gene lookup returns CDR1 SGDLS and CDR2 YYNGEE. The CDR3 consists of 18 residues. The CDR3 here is CASSERGYQGDSGDTQYF. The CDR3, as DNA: TGTGCCAGCAGTGAAAGAGGGTATCAGGGGGATTCCGGGGATACGCAGTATTTT. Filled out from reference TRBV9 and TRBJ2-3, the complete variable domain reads DSGVTQTPKHLITATGQRVTLRCSPRSGDLSVYWYQQSLDQGLQFLIQYYNGEERAKGNILERFSAQQFPDLHSELNLSSLELGDSALYFCASSERGYQGDSGDTQYFGPGTRLTVL.